The clone carrying this TCR beta chain has more than one count but fewer than ten. As yet, its antigen is unknown. The germline V and J ends were trimmed by 2 bases and 3 bases, with 8 bases remaining between them. There are 13 residues in the CDR3. Germline assignment: CDR1 SGHDT and CDR2 YYEEEE. This specimen comes from a study of CD8 T cells in ankylosing spondylitis. Molecular-barcoded quantitative 5'-RACE produced these TCR beta libraries. TCRdb processed the 5' RACE reads anew with MiXCR; each CDR3 protein has one entry. The data contain about 440,000 distinct CDR3 sequences, 15% to 20% of them singletons. Study results and caveats: Seemingly characteristic of ankylosing spondylitis blood was a TCR beta motif consisting of eight highly homologous variants. Some of these motif variants have turned up before, in reports on reactive arthritis synovial fluid and blood. Matched ankylosing spondylitis synovial fluid reportedly showed significant enrichment of disease-linked clones.

This clonotype was obtained from a male donor with ankylosing spondylitis. Source material: blood, either unsorted or a sorted T cell fraction (not recorded which). The chain couples TRBV5-6 to TRBJ2-5, with D unclear. The CDR3 nucleotides read TGTGCCAGCAGCTTTGTTCGGGAAGAGACCCAGTACTTC. Translated: CASSFVREETQYF.